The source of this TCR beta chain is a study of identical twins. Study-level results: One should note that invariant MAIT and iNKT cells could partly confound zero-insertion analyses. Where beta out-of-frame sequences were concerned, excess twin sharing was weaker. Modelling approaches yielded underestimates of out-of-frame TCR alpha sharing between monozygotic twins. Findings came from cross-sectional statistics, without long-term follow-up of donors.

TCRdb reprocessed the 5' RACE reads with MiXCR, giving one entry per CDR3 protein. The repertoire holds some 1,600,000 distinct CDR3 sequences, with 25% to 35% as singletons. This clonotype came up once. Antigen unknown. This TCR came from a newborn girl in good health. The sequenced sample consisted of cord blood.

CDR3 residues: CASSSKGSPLHF. As DNA, the CDR3 is TGTGCCAGCAGTTCCAAAGGTTCACCCCTCCACTTT. This chain links TRBV28 with TRBJ1-6; D is uncertain. There are 12 residues in the CDR3. Germline CDR1 MDHEN, CDR2 SYDVKM. Trimming pared 4 bases from V and 9 bases from J, leaving 7 bases between.